What follows are 29 T cell receptor beta chains derived from one specimen sequenced in a study of CD8+ T cells in alopecia areata. Sequencing relied on a cDNA template that was reverse transcribed from extracted RNA. Here immunoSEQ multiplex PCR was the method, and the copy in TCRdb shows in-frame clones only, minus some. The table has roughly 20,000 clones, around 66% seen once. Alopecia areata patients provided lesional scalp punch biopsies and peripheral blood, both collected for the study. Sequencing was performed on skin, taken at week 0. These receptors were collected from a human donor with alopecia areata.

This clone turned up a few times. The rearrangement links TRBV4-1 to TRBJ2-7; a possible D gene is TRBD2 (5 bases). Germline V lookup: CDR1 MGHRA, CDR2 YSYEKL. CDR3 length: 14 amino acids. Trimming shortened V by 3 bases and J by 0 bases, and 9 bases separated the two germline ends. Written as DNA, the CDR3 is TGCGCCAGCAGCCAGACTATCGACTCCTACGAGCAGTACTTC. Its translation is CASSQTIDSYEQYF.

This clone was counted only a few times. The chain is built from TRBV6-5 and TRBJ2-2; weak D call: TRBD2 (5 bases). Germline V gene data show CDR1 as MNHEY and CDR2 as SVGAGI. Between the trimmed V and J ends, which lost 5 bases and 6 bases, there was a span of 13 bases. The CDR3 has 14 amino acids. The CDR3 nucleotides read TGTGCCAGCAGTGAGGAGGCGATCCCCGGGGAGCTGTTTTTT. Translated: CASSEEAIPGELFF.

This chain links TRBV5-1 with TRBJ1-3; D call uncertain. CDR3 length equals 15 residues. The germline CDR1 and CDR2 sequences are SGHRS and YFSETQ. V was cut by 0 bases and J by 0 bases, with 7 bases left in between. CDR3 residues: CASSLGGLSGNTIYF. The CDR3 coding sequence is TGCGCCAGCAGCTTGGGGGGTCTCTCTGGAAACACCATATATTTT.

The chain combines TRBV7-2 with TRBJ2-7; no reliable D call. There are 15 residues in the CDR3. The germline V gene has CDR1 SGHTA and CDR2 FQGNSA. Trimming took off 5 bases at V and 0 bases at J, with 14 bases between the two ends. The CDR3 bases are TGTGCCAGCAGCCCTAGTCTCCACGTCTCCTACGAGCAGTACTTC. It codes for CASSPSLHVSYEQYF.

The chain has TRBV5-4 and TRBJ1-1, with unresolved D. The germline V and J ends were trimmed by 0 bases and 0 bases, with 6 bases remaining between them. Germline V CDR1 and CDR2: SGHNT, YYREEE (reference sequence). The CDR3 runs to 14 residues. The CDR3 nucleotides read TGTGCCAGCAGCTTGGGGACTCTGAACACTGAAGCTTTCTTT. It encodes CASSLGTLNTEAFF.

V is TRBV4-3 and J is TRBJ1-6; possible D gene TRBD1, 6 bases. The CDR3 loop spans 15 amino acids. The germline V and J ends were trimmed by 2 bases and 8 bases, with 13 bases remaining between them. Germline V lookup: CDR1 LGHNA, CDR2 YSLEER. The DNA of the CDR3 is TGCGCCAGCAGCCAACTACAGGGAGCCGATTCACCCCTCCACTTT. Amino acids: CASSQLQGADSPLHF.

V gene TRBV18 combines with J gene TRBJ2-3, with TRBD1 identical over 7 bases. CDR1 and CDR2 from the germline V gene are KGHSH and LQKENI. V dropped 3 bases and J dropped 1; count of bases not matched to a gene: 7. The CDR3 spans 16 residues. CDR3 sequence reads: CASSPQMTGRTDTQYF. CDR3 sequence (DNA): TGTGCCAGCTCACCGCAAATGACAGGGCGCACAGATACGCAGTATTTT.

The chain links TRBV7-9 to TRBJ1-5, with 8 bases lining up with TRBD1. The CDR3 has 16 residues. CDR1 and CDR2 from the germline V gene are SEHNR and FQNEAQ (reference sequence). The trim removed 4 bases at V and 2 bases at J, leaving 7 bases unmatched. The CDR3, as DNA: TGTGCCAGCAGCTCGGTCGACAGGGGTGGCAATCAGCCCCAGCATTTT. Translated, it gives CASSSVDRGGNQPQHF.

This clone was seen just once. The rearrangement joins TRBV19 to TRBJ2-3; TRBD2 aligns across 10 bases. V lost 5 bases, J lost 10 bases, and 12 bases stayed unmatched. The CDR3 is 15 amino acids. Germline assignment: CDR1 LNHDA and CDR2 SQIVND (reference sequence). The CDR3: CASSLASGGPHPQYF. The CDR3 DNA follows: TGTGCCAGTAGTCTGGCTAGCGGGGGCCCCCATCCGCAGTATTTT.

The rearrangement links TRBV11-3 to TRBJ2-7; 7 bases fit TRBD2. This CDR3 contains 12 residues. Germline V CDR1 and CDR2: SGHNT, YENEEA. The V and J ends lost 6 bases and 5 bases, in that order; junction bases with no gene match: 4. CDR3 nucleotides: TGTGCCAGCAGTCCTCGGGGGGACGAGCAGTACTTC. Translating gives CASSPRGDEQYF.

The chain carries TRBV5-1 and TRBJ2-7; a weak D match, TRBD1 (6 bases). V lost 2 bases and J lost 4, with 10 bases in between. The CDR3 is made up of 13 amino acids. The germline gives CDR1 SGHRS, CDR2 YFSETQ. CDR3 sequence: CASSFRTGYEQYF. CDR3 sequence (DNA): TGCGCCAGCAGCTTCCGAACAGGGTACGAGCAGTACTTC.

CDR3: CSVEDRSTDTQYF. The DNA of the CDR3 is TGCAGCGTTGAAGACAGATCCACAGATACGCAGTATTTT. The chain is built from TRBV29-1 and TRBJ2-3; no clear D gene. There are 13 residues in the CDR3. The V gene's germline CDR1 is SQVTM and CDR2 ANQGSEA. V lost 0 bases and J 2 bases, leaving 6 bases between the germline ends.

This clone was counted once. A much larger clone sits a single nucleotide away, making a read error possible. The V gene is TRBV4-2, the J gene TRBJ2-7; D not certain. V gave up 1 base and J gave up 0 bases, with 7 bases separating them. Germline CDR1 and CDR2: LGHNA and YNFKEQ. The CDR3 length is 14 residues. This CDR3 is CASSQAESSYEQYF. In DNA, the CDR3 is TGTGCCAGCAGCCAAGCAGAAAGCTCCTACGAGCAGTACTTC.

The chain employs TRBV6-1 and TRBJ1-1, with D tentatively TRBD1 (5 bases). The V gene's germline CDR1 is MNHNS and CDR2 SASEGT. The CDR3 loop spans 14 amino acids. The V end was cut by 8 bases, the J end by 6 bases, with 19 bases between. The CDR3 sequence is CASGRDPGRAEAFF. CDR3 DNA: TGTGCCAGCGGCCGAGATCCAGGGAGGGCTGAAGCTTTCTTT.

This CDR3 is CASSLNTLSGVGANVLTF. For the CDR3, the DNA is TGTGCCAGCAGCTTGAATACACTATCCGGAGTGGGGGCCAACGTCCTGACTTTC. This sequence joins TRBV7-9 and TRBJ2-6; no definite D call. This CDR3 comprises 18 residues. Germline assignment: CDR1 SEHNR and CDR2 FQNEAQ (reference sequence). Trimming took off 3 bases at V and 4 bases at J, with 19 bases between the two ends.

The CDR3 loop reads CACRGPLGSPLHF. The CDR3, as DNA: TGTGCCTGCAGGGGGCCACTTGGGTCACCCCTCCACTTT. The chain recombines TRBV30 with TRBJ1-6, with 8 bases aligning to TRBD1. Trimming cost V 6 bases and J 10 bases; bases outside gene matches: 8. Germline CDR1 and CDR2: GTSNPN and SVGIG (reference sequence). The CDR3 contains 13 residues.

The J gene is TRBJ1-2, the V gene TRBV4-1; D is possibly TRBD1 (5 bases). The ends were cut back, 1 base at V and 6 bases at J, with 9 bases in the middle. CDR3 length equals 13 residues. Germline-derived CDR1 and CDR2 are MGHRA and YSYEKL. CDR3 coding DNA: TGCGCCAGCAGCCAAGGAGGGACTGATGGCTACACCTTC. The encoded protein is CASSQGGTDGYTF.

This clone was seen a handful of times. The chain recombines TRBV7-9 with TRBJ1-1, with a possible D match to TRBD1 (5 bases). The ends were cut back, 5 bases at V and 5 bases at J, with 9 bases in the middle. Germline V gives CDR1 SEHNR, CDR2 FQNEAQ (reference sequence). This CDR3 is built from 12 residues. The CDR3 is CASSPRQTEAFF. In nucleotides, the CDR3 is TGTGCCAGCAGCCCCCGACAGACTGAAGCTTTCTTT.

The J gene is TRBJ2-3, the V gene TRBV27; 11 bases align to TRBD2. This CDR3 is 16 amino acids long. The V and J ends lost 6 bases and 4 bases, in that order; junction bases with no gene match: 9. Germline lookup yields CDR1 MNHEY and CDR2 SMNVEV (reference sequence). The CDR3 reads CASRRPLAGGADTQYF. The DNA for the CDR3 is TGTGCCAGCAGGAGACCTCTAGCGGGGGGAGCAGATACGCAGTATTTT.

This clone was recorded once. This chain joins TRBV6-6 and TRBJ1-1; maybe TRBD1 (5 bases). The V end was cut by 10 bases, the J end by 4 bases, with 10 bases between. Germline CDR1 reads MNHNY; CDR2 reads SVGAGI (reference sequence). The CDR3 runs 11 residues. CDR3 nucleotide sequence: TGTGCCACCTTGGGGGGCACTGAAGCTTTCTTT. This codes for CATLGGTEAFF.

This chain connects TRBV18 to TRBJ2-5; no clear D gene. The germline V gene has CDR1 KGHSH and CDR2 LQKENI. V was pared by 0 bases and J by 5 bases, with 7 bases between. This CDR3 is 13 amino acids long. CDR3 in DNA: TGTGCCAGCTCACCACCGCTTTGGGAGACCCAGTACTTC. Amino acid sequence: CASSPPLWETQYF.

The chain couples TRBV19 to TRBJ1-6, with D maybe TRBD1 (5 bases). Trimming shortened V by 7 bases and J by 14 bases, and 12 bases separated the two germline ends. CDR3 length equals 11 residues. Per the germline V gene, CDR1 is LNHDA and CDR2 is SQIVND (reference sequence). The CDR3 sequence: CASTSGWTLHF. The DNA for the CDR3 is TGTGCCAGTACCTCAGGGTGGACCCTCCACTTT.

This clone was seen only a few times. V and J are TRBV5-5 and TRBJ1-1; no reliable D call. V was cut by 0 bases and J by 3 bases, with 9 bases left in between. This CDR3 spans 14 amino acids. Germline loops: CDR1 SGHKS, CDR2 YYEKEE (reference sequence). The DNA of the CDR3 is TGTGCCAGCAGCTTGGTTTGGATCCACACTGAAGCTTTCTTT. It yields the protein CASSLVWIHTEAFF.

This clone has only a few counts. The rearrangement uses TRBV7-2 and TRBJ1-5; D remains unclear. Trimming removed 1 base from V and 7 bases from J, with 8 bases in between. Germline V gene sequence: CDR1 SGHTA, CDR2 FQGNSA. This CDR3 spans 13 amino acids. CDR3 DNA sequence: TGTGCCAGCAGCTTAGTGGCACGCCAGCCCCAGCATTTT. It encodes CASSLVARQPQHF.

The sample holds a few counts of this clone. The chain joins TRBV7-4 to TRBJ1-6, with D perhaps TRBD1 (5 bases). Trimming left V 4 bases short and J 8 bases short, with 9 bases between. This CDR3 region has 13 residues. Germline lookup yields CDR1 SGHVT and CDR2 SQSDAQ. DNA for the CDR3: TGTGCCAGCAGCTCCGGGGGGGATTCACCCCTCCACTTT. This encodes CASSSGGDSPLHF. Full variable domain (rest looked up from reference TRBV7-4 and TRBJ1-6): GAGVSQSPRYKVAKRGRDVALRCDSISGHVTLYWYRQTLGQGSEVLTYSQSDAQRDKSGRPSGRFSAERPERSVSTLKIQRTEQGDSAVYLCASSSGGDSPLHFGNGTRLTVT.

DNA of the CDR3: TGCGCCAGCAGCCAAGAAGCTTTAGTGGGGGGAGATACGCAGTATTTT. This encodes CASSQEALVGGDTQYF. The chain has TRBV4-3 and TRBJ2-3; D perhaps matches TRBD2 (6 bases). With 0 bases removed from V and 5 bases from J, the gap between germline ends came to 15 bases. Germline V CDR1 and CDR2: LGHNA, YSLEER. CDR3 length: 16 amino acids.

CDR3 nucleotides: TGCGCCAGCAGCTTTCTGGAAGCAGGGGGCTACGAGCAGTACTTC. Protein sequence: CASSFLEAGGYEQYF. The rearrangement joins TRBV5-1 to TRBJ2-7, with 7 bases that match TRBD1. The trim removed 2 bases at V and 3 bases at J, leaving 8 bases unmatched. The CDR3 contains 15 residues. Looked up from germline, CDR1 is SGHRS and CDR2 is YFSETQ.

This clone was seen just once. This chain uses TRBV30 with TRBJ1-1, with no clear D. This CDR3 region has 11 residues. V dropped 4 bases and J dropped 4 bases, with 7 bases sitting between them. The V gene's germline CDR1 is GTSNPN and CDR2 SVGIG (reference sequence). CDR3 sequence: CAWTEGTEAFF. As DNA, the CDR3 is TGTGCCTGGACGGAGGGCACTGAAGCTTTCTTT.

The chain recombines TRBV20-1 with TRBJ2-1; D uncertain. CDR1 is DFQATT and CDR2 is SNEGSKA in the germline V gene (reference sequence). This CDR3 is 11 amino acids long. The V gene lost 2 bases and the J gene lost 10 bases, with 9 bases spanning the gap. The CDR3: CSARRVSEQFF. DNA of the CDR3: TGCAGTGCTAGACGGGTCAGCGAGCAGTTCTTC.